This T cell receptor beta chain was retrieved from a study of T cell changes during pregnancy in multiple sclerosis. In this sample, this clone turned up once. Clones were read by immunoSEQ multiplex PCR, and TCRdb kept only the in-frame ones, dropping some. The table records about 40,000 clones, about 91% of them present only once. The V end was cut by 4 bases, the J end by 4 bases, with 8 bases between. The germline V gene encodes CDR1 SGHTA and CDR2 FQGNSA. CDR3 length: 12 residues. This sequence was found in a female donor with multiple sclerosis, enrolled in a pregnancy study. Sequencing was performed on CD4+ T cells from peripheral blood mononuclear cells, taken in the third trimester of pregnancy. This sequence joins TRBV7-2 and TRBJ2-7; weak D call: TRBD1 (6 bases). The CDR3 coding sequence is TGTGCCAGCAGCTCACAGGGATACGAGCAGTACTTC. Its translation is CASSSQGYEQYF.